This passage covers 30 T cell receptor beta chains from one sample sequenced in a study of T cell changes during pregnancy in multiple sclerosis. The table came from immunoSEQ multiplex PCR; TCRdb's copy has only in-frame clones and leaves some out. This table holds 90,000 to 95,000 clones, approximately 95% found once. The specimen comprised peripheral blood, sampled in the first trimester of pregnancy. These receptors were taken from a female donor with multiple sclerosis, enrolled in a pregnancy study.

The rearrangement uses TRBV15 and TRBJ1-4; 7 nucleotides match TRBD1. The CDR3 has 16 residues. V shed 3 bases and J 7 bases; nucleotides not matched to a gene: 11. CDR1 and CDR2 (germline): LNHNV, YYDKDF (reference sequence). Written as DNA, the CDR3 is TGTGCCACCAGCAGTGACAGGGTTGATATAGGTGAAAAACTGTTTTTT. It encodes CATSSDRVDIGEKLFF.

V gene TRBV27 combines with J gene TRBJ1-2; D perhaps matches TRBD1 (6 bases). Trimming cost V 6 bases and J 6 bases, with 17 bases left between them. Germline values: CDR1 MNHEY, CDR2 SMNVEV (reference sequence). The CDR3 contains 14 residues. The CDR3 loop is CASRSIQGSNGYTF. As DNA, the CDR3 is TGTGCCAGCAGATCTATACAGGGTTCGAATGGCTACACCTTC.

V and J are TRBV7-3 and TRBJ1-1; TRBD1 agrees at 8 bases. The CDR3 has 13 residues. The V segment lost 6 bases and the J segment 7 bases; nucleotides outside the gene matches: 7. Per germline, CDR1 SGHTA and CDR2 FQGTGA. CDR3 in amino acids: CASSRQGAGEAFF. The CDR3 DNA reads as TGTGCCAGCAGTCGCCAGGGGGCTGGTGAAGCTTTCTTT.

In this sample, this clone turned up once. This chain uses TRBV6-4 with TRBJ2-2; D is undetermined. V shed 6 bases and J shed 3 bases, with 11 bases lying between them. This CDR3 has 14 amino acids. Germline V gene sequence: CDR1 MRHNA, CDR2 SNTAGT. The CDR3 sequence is CASRRQAHTGELFF. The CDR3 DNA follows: TGTGCCAGCAGAAGGCAGGCTCACACCGGGGAGCTGTTTTTT.

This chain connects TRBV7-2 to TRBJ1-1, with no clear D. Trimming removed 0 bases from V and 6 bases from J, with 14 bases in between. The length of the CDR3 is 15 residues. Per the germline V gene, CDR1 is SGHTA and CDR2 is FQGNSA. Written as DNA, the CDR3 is TGTGCCAGCAGCTTAGCGCTAGCAGCAAGACCTGAAGCTTTCTTT. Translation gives CASSLALAARPEAFF.

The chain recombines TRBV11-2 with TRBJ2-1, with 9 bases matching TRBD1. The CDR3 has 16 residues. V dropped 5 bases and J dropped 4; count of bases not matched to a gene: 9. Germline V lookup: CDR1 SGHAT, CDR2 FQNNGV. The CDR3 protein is CASSTRTGDRYNEQFF. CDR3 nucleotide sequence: TGTGCCAGCAGCACCCGGACAGGGGATCGGTACAATGAGCAGTTCTTC.

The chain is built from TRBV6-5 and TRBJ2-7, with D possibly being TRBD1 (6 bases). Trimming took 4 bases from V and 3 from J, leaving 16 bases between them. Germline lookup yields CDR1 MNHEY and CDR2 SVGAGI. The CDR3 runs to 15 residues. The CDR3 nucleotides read TGTGCCAGCAGTTTCCGGGACACGACGAGCTACGAGCAGTACTTC. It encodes CASSFRDTTSYEQYF.

The DNA for the CDR3 is TGTGCCAGTAGTATCGCAGACAGGGTCTCCTACGAGCAGTACTTC. As protein: CASSIADRVSYEQYF. This chain joins TRBV19 and TRBJ2-7, with 7 bases lining up with TRBD1. The ends lost 3 bases at V and 0 bases at J; junction bases unmatched: 5. This CDR3 has 15 amino acids. CDR1 is LNHDA, CDR2 SQIVND, per germline (reference sequence).

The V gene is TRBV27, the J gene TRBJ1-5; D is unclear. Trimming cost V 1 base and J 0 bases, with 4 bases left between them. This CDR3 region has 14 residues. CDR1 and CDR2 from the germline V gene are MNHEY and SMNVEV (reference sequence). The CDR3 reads CASSLYSSNQPQHF. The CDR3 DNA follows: TGTGCCAGCAGTTTATACAGTAGCAATCAGCCCCAGCATTTT.

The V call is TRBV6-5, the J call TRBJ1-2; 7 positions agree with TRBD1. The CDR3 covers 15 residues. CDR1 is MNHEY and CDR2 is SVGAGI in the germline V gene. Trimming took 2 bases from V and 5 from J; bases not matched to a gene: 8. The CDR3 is CASSYEGRGLYGYTF. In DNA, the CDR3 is TGTGCCAGCAGTTACGAGGGCAGGGGGTTATATGGCTACACCTTC.

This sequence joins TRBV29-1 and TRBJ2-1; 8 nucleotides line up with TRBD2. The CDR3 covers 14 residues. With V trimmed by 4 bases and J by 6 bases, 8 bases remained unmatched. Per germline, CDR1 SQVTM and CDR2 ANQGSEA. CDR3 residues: CSVVPGGPFNEQFF. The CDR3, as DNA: TGCAGCGTTGTTCCGGGGGGGCCCTTCAATGAGCAGTTCTTC.

The CDR3 region is CASSLGGDRTYEQYF. CDR3 nucleotides: TGTGCCAGCAGTCTCGGGGGGGACAGAACCTACGAGCAGTACTTC. The chain is built from TRBV6-5 and TRBJ2-7, with D perhaps matching TRBD2 (8 bases). Germline-derived CDR1 and CDR2 are MNHEY and SVGAGI. V lost 5 bases to trimming and J lost 2 bases, with 16 bases between them. This CDR3 is built from 15 residues.

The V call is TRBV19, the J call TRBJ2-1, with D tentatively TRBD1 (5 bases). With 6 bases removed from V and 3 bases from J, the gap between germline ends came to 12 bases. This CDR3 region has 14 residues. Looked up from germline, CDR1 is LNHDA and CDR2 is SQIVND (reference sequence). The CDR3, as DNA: TGTGCCAGTAGCCGGCAGCAGGGCTACAATGAGCAGTTCTTC. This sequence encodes CASSRQQGYNEQFF.

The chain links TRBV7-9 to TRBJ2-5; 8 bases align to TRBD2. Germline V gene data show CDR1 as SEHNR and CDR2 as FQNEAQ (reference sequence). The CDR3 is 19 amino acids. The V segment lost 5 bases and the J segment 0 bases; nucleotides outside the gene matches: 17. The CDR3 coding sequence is TGTGCCAGCAGCCCGCACATGGCACCGGGGGGGGCGTACCAAGAGACCCAGTACTTC. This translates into CASSPHMAPGGAYQETQYF.

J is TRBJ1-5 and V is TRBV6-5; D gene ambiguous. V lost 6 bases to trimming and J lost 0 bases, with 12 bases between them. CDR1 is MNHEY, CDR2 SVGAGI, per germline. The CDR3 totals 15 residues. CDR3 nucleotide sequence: TGTGCCAGCAGCCCCGGAGGCTATAGCAATCAGCCCCAGCATTTT. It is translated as CASSPGGYSNQPQHF.

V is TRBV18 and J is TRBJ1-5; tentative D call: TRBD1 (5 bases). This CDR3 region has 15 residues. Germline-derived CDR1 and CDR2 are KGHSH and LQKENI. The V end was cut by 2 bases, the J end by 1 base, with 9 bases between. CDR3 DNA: TGTGCCAGCTCACCATCCCAGGGCAGCAATCAGCCCCAGCATTTT. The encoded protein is CASSPSQGSNQPQHF.

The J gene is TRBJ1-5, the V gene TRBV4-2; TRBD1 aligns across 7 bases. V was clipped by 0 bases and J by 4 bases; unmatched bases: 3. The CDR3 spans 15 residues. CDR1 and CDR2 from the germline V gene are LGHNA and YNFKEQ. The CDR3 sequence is CASSQDWTGNQPQHF. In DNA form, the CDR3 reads TGTGCCAGCAGCCAAGATTGGACAGGTAATCAGCCCCAGCATTTT.

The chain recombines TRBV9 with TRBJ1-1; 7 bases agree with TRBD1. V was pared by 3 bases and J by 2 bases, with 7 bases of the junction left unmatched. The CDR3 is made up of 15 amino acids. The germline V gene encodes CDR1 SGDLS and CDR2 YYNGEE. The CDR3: CASSALQGTNTEAFF. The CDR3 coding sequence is TGTGCCAGCAGCGCACTACAGGGGACTAACACTGAAGCTTTCTTT.

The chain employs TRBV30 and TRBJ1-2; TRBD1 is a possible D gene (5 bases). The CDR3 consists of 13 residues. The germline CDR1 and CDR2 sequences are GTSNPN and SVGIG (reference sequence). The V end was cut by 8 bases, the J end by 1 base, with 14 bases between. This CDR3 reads CAIVGTFNYGYTF. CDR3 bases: TGTGCCATCGTGGGGACTTTTAACTATGGCTACACCTTC. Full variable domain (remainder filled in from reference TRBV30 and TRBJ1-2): SQTIHQWPATLVQPVGSPLSLECTVEGTSNPNLYWYRQAAGRGLQLLFYSVGIGQISSEVPQNLSASRPQDRQFILSSKKLLLSDSGFYLCAIVGTFNYGYTFGSGTRLTVV.

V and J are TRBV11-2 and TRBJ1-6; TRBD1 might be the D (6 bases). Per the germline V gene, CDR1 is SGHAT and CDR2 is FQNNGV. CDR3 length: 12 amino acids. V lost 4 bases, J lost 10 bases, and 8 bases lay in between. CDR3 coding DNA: TGTGCCAGCAGCTCACAGGGATCACCCCTCCACTTT. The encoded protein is CASSSQGSPLHF.

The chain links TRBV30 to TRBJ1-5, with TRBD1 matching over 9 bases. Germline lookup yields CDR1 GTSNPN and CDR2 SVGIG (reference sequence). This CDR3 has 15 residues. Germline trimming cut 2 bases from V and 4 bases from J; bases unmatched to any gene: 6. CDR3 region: CAWSPKTGGNQPQHF. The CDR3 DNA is TGTGCCTGGAGTCCCAAGACAGGGGGTAATCAGCCCCAGCATTTT.

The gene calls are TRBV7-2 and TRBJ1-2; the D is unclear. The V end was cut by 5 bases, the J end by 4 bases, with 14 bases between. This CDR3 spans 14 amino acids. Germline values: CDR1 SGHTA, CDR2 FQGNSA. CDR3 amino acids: CASSRDGIIYGYTF. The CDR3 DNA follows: TGTGCCAGCAGCCGAGACGGGATTATCTATGGCTACACCTTC. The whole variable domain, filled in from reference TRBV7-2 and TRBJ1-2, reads GAGVSQSPSNKVTEKGKDVELRCDPISGHTALYWYRQSLGQGLEFLIYFQGNSAPDKSGLPSDRFSAERTGGSVSTLTIQRTQQEDSAVYLCASSRDGIIYGYTFGSGTRLTVV.

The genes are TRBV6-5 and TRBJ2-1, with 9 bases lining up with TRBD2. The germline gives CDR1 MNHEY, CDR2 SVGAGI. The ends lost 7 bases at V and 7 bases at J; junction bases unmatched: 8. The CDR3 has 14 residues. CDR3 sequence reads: CASKGGGVENEQFF. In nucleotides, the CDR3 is TGTGCCAGCAAGGGCGGGGGGGTAGAAAATGAGCAGTTCTTC.

The CDR3 DNA follows: TGCGCCAGCAGCTTGGAGACAGGGGGCTTCACTGAAGCTTTCTTT. Amino acids: CASSLETGGFTEAFF. The chain is built from TRBV5-1 and TRBJ1-1; 10 nucleotides line up with TRBD1. The germline gives CDR1 SGHRS, CDR2 YFSETQ. V was pared by 0 bases and J by 4 bases, with 3 bases of the junction left unmatched. The CDR3 has 15 residues.

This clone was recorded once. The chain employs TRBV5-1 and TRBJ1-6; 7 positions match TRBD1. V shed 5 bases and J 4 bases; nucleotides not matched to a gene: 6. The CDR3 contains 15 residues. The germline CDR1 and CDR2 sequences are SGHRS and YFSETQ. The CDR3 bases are TGCGCCAGCAGAAGAGGACAGGAGTATAATTCACCCCTCCACTTT. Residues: CASRRGQEYNSPLHF.

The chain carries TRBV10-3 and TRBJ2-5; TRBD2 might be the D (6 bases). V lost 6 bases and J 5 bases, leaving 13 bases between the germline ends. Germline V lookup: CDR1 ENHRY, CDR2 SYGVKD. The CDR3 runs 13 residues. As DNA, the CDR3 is TGTGCCATCAGCGCTCCAAGCGGGGAGACCCAGTACTTC. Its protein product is CAISAPSGETQYF.

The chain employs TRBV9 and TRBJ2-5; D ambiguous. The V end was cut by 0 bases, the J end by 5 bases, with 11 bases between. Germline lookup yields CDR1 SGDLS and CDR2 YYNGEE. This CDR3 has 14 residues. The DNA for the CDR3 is TGTGCCAGCAGCGTAGACAGCTTGTCGGAGACCCAGTACTTC. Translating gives CASSVDSLSETQYF.

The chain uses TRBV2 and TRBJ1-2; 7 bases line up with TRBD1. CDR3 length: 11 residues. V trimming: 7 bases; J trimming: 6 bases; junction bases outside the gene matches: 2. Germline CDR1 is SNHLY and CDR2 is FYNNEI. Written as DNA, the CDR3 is TGTGCCAGCACCCAGGGGGATGGCTACACCTTC. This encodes CASTQGDGYTF.

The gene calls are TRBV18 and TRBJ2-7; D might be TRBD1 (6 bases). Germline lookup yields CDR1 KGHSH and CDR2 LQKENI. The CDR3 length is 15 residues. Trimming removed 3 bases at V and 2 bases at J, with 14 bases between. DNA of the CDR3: TGTGCCAGCTCACCGGGTCAGGGGCTTACCTACGAGCAGTACTTC. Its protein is CASSPGQGLTYEQYF.

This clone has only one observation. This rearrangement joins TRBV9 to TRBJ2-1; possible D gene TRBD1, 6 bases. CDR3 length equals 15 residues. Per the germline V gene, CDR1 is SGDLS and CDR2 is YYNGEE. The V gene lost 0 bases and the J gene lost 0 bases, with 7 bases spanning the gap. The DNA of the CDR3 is TGTGCCAGCAGCGTAGAGGGGGACTCCTACAATGAGCAGTTCTTC. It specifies CASSVEGDSYNEQFF.